This paragraph reports one TCR beta chain. Authors' data handling: Nucleated cell number was recorded as an estimate derived from reference gene primer amplification. Sequencing was performed with immunoSEQ multiplex PCR; in TCRdb, only in-frame clones are kept and a portion is missing. That table furnishes V, J and clone size, whereas the DNA furnished D and trimming. Of 130,000 or so clones listed, around nine tenths were seen once; the top ten hold approximately 4.3%. While infection was still active, Seattle patients were enrolled and then followed longitudinally. CDR1 SGHNT and CDR2 YYREEE come from the germline V gene (reference sequence). This CDR3 comprises 15 residues. Trimming at V came to 3 bases and at J to 7 bases, leaving 8 bases not matched to a gene. These data originate in a study of blood T cell repertoires in COVID-19. For the study at large: COVID-19 samples from acute and convalescent phases originated in the United States, Italy and Spain.

This rearrangement joins TRBV5-4 to TRBJ2-5; 11 bases line up with TRBD1. The clonotype comes from a man aged 60-69 years with COVID-19, enrolled during active disease. Sequenced input: peripheral blood. The CDR3 coding sequence is TGTGCCAGCAGCTCCGGGACAGGGGGGGTTTTGACCCAGTACTTC. This encodes CASSSGTGGVLTQYF. Using reference TRBV5-4 and TRBJ2-5 for the parts outside the CDR3, the full variable domain is ETGVTQSPTHLIKTRGQQVTLRCSSQSGHNTVSWYQQALGQGPQFIFQYYREEENGRGNFPPRFSGLQFPNYSSELNVNALELDDSALYLCASSSGTGGVLTQYFGPGTRLLVL.